The clone carrying this T cell receptor beta chain has more than one count but fewer than ten. What it binds is not known. This entry belongs to a study of beta chain features in type 1 diabetes. Germline V lookup: CDR1 LNHDA, CDR2 SQIVND (reference sequence). With 3 bases clipped from V and 2 bases from J, the junction kept 5 bases outside the gene matches. The CDR3 sequence is 15 residues long. Every bit of the isolated RNA underwent reverse transcription, so sequencing read expressed TCRB transcripts. Clones were sequenced by immunoSEQ multiplex PCR, and TCRdb holds only the in-frame ones, with some missing. The data show under 900,000 clones, under 20% seen once. Points from the study as a whole: A greater similarity of naive, central memory and Treg TCRB repertoires was seen among patients than among healthy donors.

The clonotype was recovered from a woman younger than 35 in good health. Source material: naive CD4+ T cells from blood. This sequence joins TRBV19 and TRBJ2-5, with TRBD2 identical over 8 bases. Here the CDR3 reads CASSISREAQETQYF. The CDR3 nucleotides are TGTGCCAGTAGTATCTCGCGGGAGGCTCAAGAGACCCAGTACTTC.